The 17 T cell receptor beta chains listed next were all sequenced from one sample in a study of cytomegalovirus exposure and HLA in healthy donors. The PCR ran on 60 Vbeta and 13 Jbeta primers. Repertoires were generated with immunoSEQ multiplex PCR, while TCRdb's copy carries only in-frame clones and drops some. The sample has about 140,000 clones; roughly 77% are singletons. Source material: PBMCs. The source of these receptors is a female donor in good health and CMV-seronegative.

As for this clone: This sample also contains other DNA sequences that code for the same CDR3. The V gene is TRBV11-3, the J gene TRBJ2-7, with 11 bases lining up with TRBD2. Looked up from germline, CDR1 is SGHNT and CDR2 is YENEEA. With V trimmed by 2 bases and J by 1 base, 1 base remained unmatched. The CDR3 length is 15 residues. In DNA, the CDR3 is TGTGCCAGCAGCTTATTAGCGGGAGGGTCCTACGAGCAGTACTTC. Residues: CASSLLAGGSYEQYF.

J is TRBJ2-4 and V is TRBV19; 7 bases align to TRBD2. Germline V gene sequence: CDR1 LNHDA, CDR2 SQIVND (reference sequence). There are 15 residues in the CDR3. Trimming took 8 bases from V and 1 from J; bases not matched to a gene: 8. The CDR3 reads CASSLGGTAKNIQYF. CDR3 coding DNA: TGTGCCAGTTCCCTGGGGGGGACCGCCAAAAACATTCAGTACTTC.

The chain recombines TRBV6-1 with TRBJ1-3; 9 positions agree with TRBD1. The trim removed 3 bases at V and 1 base at J, leaving 7 bases unmatched. The CDR3 is 17 amino acids. Germline V CDR1 and CDR2: MNHNS, SASEGT. For the CDR3, the DNA is TGTGCCAGCAGTGAGAGAACAGGGGGCTTGTCTGGAAACACCATATATTTT. Translating it yields CASSERTGGLSGNTIYF.

V is TRBV7-2 and J is TRBJ1-1, with D unclear. Germline V lookup: CDR1 SGHTA, CDR2 FQGNSA. V lost 1 base and J 7 bases, leaving 7 bases between the germline ends. The CDR3 runs to 12 residues. The DNA for the CDR3 is TGTGCCAGCAGCTTAGGTGAGGGTGAAGCTTTCTTT. Translating gives CASSLGEGEAFF.

The rearrangement joins TRBV4-3 to TRBJ2-3; TRBD1 is a possible D gene (6 bases). The V and J ends lost 4 bases and 1 base respectively, with 9 bases between them. The CDR3 loop spans 14 amino acids. The germline gives CDR1 LGHNA, CDR2 YSLEER. Written as DNA, the CDR3 is TGCGCCAGCAGCCTCGAGGGGGGCACAGATACGCAGTATTTT. It yields the protein CASSLEGGTDTQYF.

The chain is built from TRBV5-1 and TRBJ2-1; TRBD2 matches 10 bases. The CDR3 has 15 residues. V lost 4 bases and J lost 6; bases outside the gene matches: 7. Germline lookup yields CDR1 SGHRS and CDR2 YFSETQ. CDR3 protein: CASSLASGGLNEQFF. The CDR3 DNA reads as TGCGCCAGCAGCCTGGCTAGCGGGGGTCTCAATGAGCAGTTCTTC.

About this clone: An end of the junction does not agree with germline; a read error may underlie this. The chain employs TRBV7-7 and TRBJ2-5; 8 bases agree with TRBD2. The germline V gene has CDR1 SSHAT and CDR2 FNYEAQ (reference sequence). The CDR3 is 13 amino acids. The DNA for the CDR3 is TGTGCTAGCAGCTTAGGACTAGCAGAGACCCAGTACTTC. Translating gives CASSLGLAETQYF.

This rearrangement joins TRBV30 to TRBJ2-1; TRBD2 aligns across 8 bases. The germline CDR1 and CDR2 sequences are GTSNPN and SVGIG (reference sequence). This CDR3 is 16 amino acids long. Unmatched junction bases numbered 8, after V lost 4 bases and J lost 0 bases. CDR3 sequence: CAWTMLAGSSYNEQFF. CDR3 nucleotide sequence: TGTGCCTGGACCATGCTAGCGGGCAGCTCCTACAATGAGCAGTTCTTC.

CDR3 in amino acids: CASSSEALLRSPLHF. Written as DNA, the CDR3 is TGCGCCAGCAGCAGTGAGGCCCTCTTAAGGTCACCCCTCCACTTT. The chain links TRBV4-3 to TRBJ1-6; D ambiguous. The CDR3 extends over 15 amino acids. Germline CDR1 and CDR2: LGHNA and YSLEER. Trimming shortened V by 5 bases and J by 10 bases, and 18 bases separated the two germline ends.

The chain joins TRBV15 to TRBJ1-3; the D is unclear. The V end lost 0 bases, the J end lost 4 bases, and 16 bases lay between the germline ends. There are 17 residues in the CDR3. Germline-derived CDR1 and CDR2 are LNHNV and YYDKDF (reference sequence). CDR3 DNA sequence: TGTGCCACCAGCAGAGAAATAGGCCGGAACGGGGGAAACACCATATATTTT. Protein: CATSREIGRNGGNTIYF.

This clone was observed a few times. The chain joins TRBV28 to TRBJ1-5; D unresolved. Germline V gene sequence: CDR1 MDHEN, CDR2 SYDVKM. This CDR3 region has 12 residues. V was pared by 3 bases and J by 7 bases, with 7 bases between. CDR3 region: CASSLSLQPQHF. CDR3 DNA sequence: TGTGCCAGCAGTTTGAGTCTGCAGCCCCAGCATTTT.

The chain combines TRBV5-5 with TRBJ2-2; possibly TRBD2 for D (6 bases). V dropped 4 bases and J dropped 6 bases, with 13 bases sitting between them. The CDR3 consists of 14 residues. Germline assignment: CDR1 SGHKS and CDR2 YYEKEE (reference sequence). In nucleotides, the CDR3 is TGTGCCAGCAGCCTCTCGCCGGGGGCCGGGGAGCTGTTTTTT. Encoded protein: CASSLSPGAGELFF.

This clone was seen more than once but under ten times. The gene calls are TRBV2 and TRBJ1-1, with D possibly TRBD1 on 6 matching bases. The CDR3 consists of 16 residues. Between the trimmed V and J ends, which lost 2 bases and 3 bases, there was a span of 16 bases. Germline loops: CDR1 SNHLY, CDR2 FYNNEI. Here the CDR3 reads CASSETRGGADTEAFF. The CDR3 DNA sequence: TGTGCCAGCAGTGAAACGCGTGGGGGCGCGGACACTGAAGCTTTCTTT.

This clone was recorded a few times. The chain employs TRBV6-5 and TRBJ1-4; D unresolved. Germline V gene lookup returns CDR1 MNHEY and CDR2 SVGAGI. V shed 0 bases and J shed 9 bases, with 14 bases lying between them. This CDR3 is 15 amino acids long. The DNA of the CDR3 is TGTGCCAGCAGTTACTCGATTGGCGGTATGCAAAAACTGTTTTTT. The encoded protein is CASSYSIGGMQKLFF.

The chain couples TRBV6-5 to TRBJ1-2; D may be TRBD1 (5 bases). V gave up 6 bases and J gave up 8 bases, with 16 bases separating them. Germline loops: CDR1 MNHEY, CDR2 SVGAGI. The CDR3 extends over 13 amino acids. CDR3 nucleotide sequence: TGTGCCAGCAGCCCCCAGGGTCTAGGCGGCTACACCTTC. Encoded protein: CASSPQGLGGYTF.

The V gene is TRBV5-1, the J gene TRBJ1-1; D call uncertain. The CDR3 sequence is 15 residues long. In germline, CDR1 is SGHRS, CDR2 YFSETQ. Trimming took off 3 bases at V and 5 bases at J, with 17 bases between the two ends. In DNA form, the CDR3 reads TGCGCCAGCAGCTCCACAAACCCGGGAGAGACTGAAGCTTTCTTT. It translates to CASSSTNPGETEAFF.

V is TRBV7-2 and J is TRBJ2-7, with 10 bases aligning to TRBD1. Unmatched junction bases numbered 2, after V lost 3 bases and J lost 3 bases. From germline, CDR1 is SGHTA and CDR2 FQGNSA. There are 14 residues in the CDR3. This CDR3 reads CASSLDRGFYEQYF. Here the CDR3 DNA reads TGTGCCAGCAGCTTGGACAGGGGGTTCTACGAGCAGTACTTC.